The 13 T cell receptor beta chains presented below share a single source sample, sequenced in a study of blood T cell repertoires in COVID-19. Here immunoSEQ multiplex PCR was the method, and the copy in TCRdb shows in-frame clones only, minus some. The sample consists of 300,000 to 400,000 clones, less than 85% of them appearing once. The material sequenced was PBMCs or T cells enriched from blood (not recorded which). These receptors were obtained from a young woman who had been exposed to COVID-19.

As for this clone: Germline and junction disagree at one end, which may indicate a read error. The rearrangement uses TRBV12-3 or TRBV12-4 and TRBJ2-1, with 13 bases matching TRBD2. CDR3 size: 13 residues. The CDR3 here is CASSSRTSGGVVF. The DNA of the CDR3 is TGTGCCAGCAGTTCCCGGACTAGCGGGGGCGTGGTCTTC.

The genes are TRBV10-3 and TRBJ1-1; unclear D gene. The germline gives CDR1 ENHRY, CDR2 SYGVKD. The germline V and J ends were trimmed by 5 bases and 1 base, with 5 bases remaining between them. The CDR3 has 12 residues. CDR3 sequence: CAISIQNTEAFF. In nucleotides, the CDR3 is TGTGCCATCAGTATACAGAACACTGAAGCTTTCTTT.

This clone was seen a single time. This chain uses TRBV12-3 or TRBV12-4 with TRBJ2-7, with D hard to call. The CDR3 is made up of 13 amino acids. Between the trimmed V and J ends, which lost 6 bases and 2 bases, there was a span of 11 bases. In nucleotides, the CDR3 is TGTGCCAGCAGCCTAGGATCTGCCTACGAGCAGTACTTC. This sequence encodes CASSLGSAYEQYF.

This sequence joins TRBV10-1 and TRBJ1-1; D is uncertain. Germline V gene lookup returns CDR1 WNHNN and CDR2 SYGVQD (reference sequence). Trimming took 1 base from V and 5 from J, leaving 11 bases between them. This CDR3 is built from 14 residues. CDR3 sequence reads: CASSEFNGGTEAFF. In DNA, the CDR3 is TGCGCCAGCAGTGAGTTTAATGGAGGGACTGAAGCTTTCTTT.

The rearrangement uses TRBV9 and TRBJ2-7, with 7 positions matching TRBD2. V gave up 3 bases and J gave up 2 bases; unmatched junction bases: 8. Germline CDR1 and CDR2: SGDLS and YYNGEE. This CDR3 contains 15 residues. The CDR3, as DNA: TGTGCCAGCAGCGAAGGACTAGGTGGCACCTACGAGCAGTACTTC. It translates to CASSEGLGGTYEQYF.

The CDR3 protein is CASSWKGTGETQYF. CDR3 nucleotides: TGTGCCAGCAGCTGGAAAGGGACAGGGGAGACCCAGTACTTC. V gene TRBV5-6 combines with J gene TRBJ2-5; 9 bases agree with TRBD1. Germline V lookup: CDR1 SGHDT, CDR2 YYEEEE. After removal of 3 bases from V and 5 bases from J, the junction contained 5 bases not matched to a gene. This CDR3 has 14 residues.

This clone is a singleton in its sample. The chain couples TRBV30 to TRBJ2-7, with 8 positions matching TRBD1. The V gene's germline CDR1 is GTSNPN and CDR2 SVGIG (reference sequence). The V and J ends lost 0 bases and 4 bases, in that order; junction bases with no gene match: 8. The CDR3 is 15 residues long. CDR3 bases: TGTGCCTGGAGTGTAGGACAGGGTGGCTGGTACGAGCAGTACTTC. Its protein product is CAWSVGQGGWYEQYF. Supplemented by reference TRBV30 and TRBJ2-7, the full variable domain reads SQTIHQWPATLVQPVGSPLSLECTVEGTSNPNLYWYRQAAGRGLQLLFYSVGIGQISSEVPQNLSASRPQDRQFILSSKKLLLSDSGFYLCAWSVGQGGWYEQYFGPGTRLTVT.

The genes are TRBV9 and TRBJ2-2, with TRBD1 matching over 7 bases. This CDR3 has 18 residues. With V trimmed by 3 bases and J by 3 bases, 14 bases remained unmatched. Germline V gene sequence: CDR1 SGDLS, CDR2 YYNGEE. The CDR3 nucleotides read TGTGCCAGCAGCGCCCCTGGTGAGGGGGCGCGGGACACCGGGGAGCTGTTTTTT. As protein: CASSAPGEGARDTGELFF.

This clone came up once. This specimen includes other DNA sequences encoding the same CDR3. In nucleotides, the CDR3 is TGCGCCAGCAGCTTGGGGCAGGGGTCCTACAATGAGCAGTTCTTC. It codes for CASSLGQGSYNEQFF. V gene TRBV5-1 combines with J gene TRBJ2-1, with D maybe TRBD1 (6 bases). Germline CDR1 reads SGHRS; CDR2 reads YFSETQ. The CDR3 runs 15 residues. V lost 0 bases and J lost 1, with 8 bases in between.

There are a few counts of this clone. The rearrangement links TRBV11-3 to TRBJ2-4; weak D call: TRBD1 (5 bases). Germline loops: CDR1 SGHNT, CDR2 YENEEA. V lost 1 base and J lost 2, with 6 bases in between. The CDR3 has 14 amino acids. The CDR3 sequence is CASSLGGSKNIQYF. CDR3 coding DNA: TGTGCCAGCAGCTTAGGGGGCTCCAAAAACATTCAGTACTTC.

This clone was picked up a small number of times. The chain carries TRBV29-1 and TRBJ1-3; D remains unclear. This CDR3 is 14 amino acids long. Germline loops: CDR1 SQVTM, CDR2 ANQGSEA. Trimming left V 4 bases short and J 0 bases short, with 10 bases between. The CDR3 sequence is CSVVGVDSGNTIYF. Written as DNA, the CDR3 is TGCAGCGTTGTCGGGGTAGACTCTGGAAACACCATATATTTT.

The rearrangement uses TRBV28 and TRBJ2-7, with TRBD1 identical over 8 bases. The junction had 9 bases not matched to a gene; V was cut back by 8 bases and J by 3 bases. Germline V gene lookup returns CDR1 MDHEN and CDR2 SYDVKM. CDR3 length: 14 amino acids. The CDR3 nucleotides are TGTGCCAGCTCCACCGCAGGGGGCATCTACGAGCAGTACTTC. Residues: CASSTAGGIYEQYF. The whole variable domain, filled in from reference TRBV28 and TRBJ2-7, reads DVKVTQSSRYLVKRTGEKVFLECVQDMDHENMFWYRQDPGLGLRLIYFSYDVKMKEKGDIPEGYSVSREKKERFSLILESASTNQTSMYLCASSTAGGIYEQYFGPGTRLTVT.

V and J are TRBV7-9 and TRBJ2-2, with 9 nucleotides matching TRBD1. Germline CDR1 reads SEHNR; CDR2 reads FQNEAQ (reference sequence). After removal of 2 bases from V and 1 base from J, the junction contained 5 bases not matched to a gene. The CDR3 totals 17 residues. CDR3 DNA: TGTGCCAGCAGCTTACGGGACAGGGCCAGGAACACCGGGGAGCTGTTTTTT. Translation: CASSLRDRARNTGELFF.